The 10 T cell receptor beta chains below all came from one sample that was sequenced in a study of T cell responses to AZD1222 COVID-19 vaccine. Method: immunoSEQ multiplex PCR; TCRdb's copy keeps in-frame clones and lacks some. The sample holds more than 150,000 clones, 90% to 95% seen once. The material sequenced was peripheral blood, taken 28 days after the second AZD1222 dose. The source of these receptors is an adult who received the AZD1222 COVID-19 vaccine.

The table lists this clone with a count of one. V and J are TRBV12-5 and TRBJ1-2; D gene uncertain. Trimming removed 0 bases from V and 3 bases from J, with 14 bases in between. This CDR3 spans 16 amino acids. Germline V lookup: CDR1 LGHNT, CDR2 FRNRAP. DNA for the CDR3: TGTGCTAGTGGTTTGGTACTCGAAAGGTTCCACTATGGCTACACCTTC. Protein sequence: CASGLVLERFHYGYTF.

The CDR3 DNA reads TGTGCCACCCGACAGGGGGAAGGAACTGAGCAGTTCTTC. Translated, it gives CATRQGEGTEQFF. This rearrangement joins TRBV6-4 to TRBJ2-1, with 9 bases that match TRBD1. V was clipped by 10 bases and J by 9 bases; unmatched bases: 10. This CDR3 contains 13 residues. Germline V lookup: CDR1 MRHNA, CDR2 SNTAGT.

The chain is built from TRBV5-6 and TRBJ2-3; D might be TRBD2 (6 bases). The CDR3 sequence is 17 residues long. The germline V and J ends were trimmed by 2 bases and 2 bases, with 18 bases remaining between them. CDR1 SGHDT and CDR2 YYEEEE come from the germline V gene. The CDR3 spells CASSFPLSLAATDTQYF. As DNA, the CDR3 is TGTGCCAGCAGCTTTCCCCTCAGTTTAGCGGCCACAGATACGCAGTATTTT.

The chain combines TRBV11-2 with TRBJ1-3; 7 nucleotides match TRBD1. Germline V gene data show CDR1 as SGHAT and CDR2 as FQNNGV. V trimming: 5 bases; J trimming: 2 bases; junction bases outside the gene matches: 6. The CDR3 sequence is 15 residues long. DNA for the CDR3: TGTGCCAGCAGCCTCGCGCAGGGGGCTGGAAACACCATATATTTT. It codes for CASSLAQGAGNTIYF.

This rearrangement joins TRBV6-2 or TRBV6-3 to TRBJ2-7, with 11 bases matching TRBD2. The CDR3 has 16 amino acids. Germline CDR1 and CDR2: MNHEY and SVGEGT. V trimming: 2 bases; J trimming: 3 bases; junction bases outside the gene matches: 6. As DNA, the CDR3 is TGTGCCAGCAGTTACGGGAGACTAGCGGGGCGCTACGAGCAGTACTTC. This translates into CASSYGRLAGRYEQYF.

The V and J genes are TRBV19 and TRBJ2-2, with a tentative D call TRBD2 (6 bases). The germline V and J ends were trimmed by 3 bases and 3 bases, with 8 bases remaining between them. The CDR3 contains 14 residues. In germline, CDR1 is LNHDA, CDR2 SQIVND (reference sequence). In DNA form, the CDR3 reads TGTGCCAGTAGTATCGGAGGGGACACCGGGGAGCTGTTTTTT. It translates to CASSIGGDTGELFF.

The CDR3 DNA follows: TGTGCCACCAGCAGAGATAGCGGAGAAAAACTGTTTTTT. It yields the protein CATSRDSGEKLFF. This rearrangement joins TRBV15 to TRBJ1-4; D is ambiguous. CDR1 is LNHNV and CDR2 is YYDKDF in the germline V gene (reference sequence). The ends were cut back, 0 bases at V and 8 bases at J, with 7 bases in the middle. The CDR3 is 13 amino acids.

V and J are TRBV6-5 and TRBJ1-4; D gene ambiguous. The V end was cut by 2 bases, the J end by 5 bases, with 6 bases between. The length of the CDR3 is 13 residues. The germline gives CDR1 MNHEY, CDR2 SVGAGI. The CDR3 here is CASSYVFNEKLFF. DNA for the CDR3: TGTGCCAGCAGTTACGTTTTCAATGAAAAACTGTTTTTT.

CDR3: CASSFWRAGNTEAFF. The CDR3 coding sequence is TGTGCCAGCAGTTTTTGGAGGGCGGGGAACACTGAAGCTTTCTTT. The rearrangement links TRBV28 to TRBJ1-1; D unresolved. The germline V and J ends were trimmed by 3 bases and 1 base, with 12 bases remaining between them. This CDR3 comprises 15 residues. CDR1 is MDHEN, CDR2 SYDVKM, per germline.

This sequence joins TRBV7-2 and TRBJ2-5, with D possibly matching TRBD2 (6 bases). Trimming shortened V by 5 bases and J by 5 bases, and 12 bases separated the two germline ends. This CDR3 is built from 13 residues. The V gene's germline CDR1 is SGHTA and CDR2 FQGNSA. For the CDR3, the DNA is TGTGCCAGCAGCCGCGGGGCCGGGGAGACCCAGTACTTC. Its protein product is CASSRGAGETQYF.